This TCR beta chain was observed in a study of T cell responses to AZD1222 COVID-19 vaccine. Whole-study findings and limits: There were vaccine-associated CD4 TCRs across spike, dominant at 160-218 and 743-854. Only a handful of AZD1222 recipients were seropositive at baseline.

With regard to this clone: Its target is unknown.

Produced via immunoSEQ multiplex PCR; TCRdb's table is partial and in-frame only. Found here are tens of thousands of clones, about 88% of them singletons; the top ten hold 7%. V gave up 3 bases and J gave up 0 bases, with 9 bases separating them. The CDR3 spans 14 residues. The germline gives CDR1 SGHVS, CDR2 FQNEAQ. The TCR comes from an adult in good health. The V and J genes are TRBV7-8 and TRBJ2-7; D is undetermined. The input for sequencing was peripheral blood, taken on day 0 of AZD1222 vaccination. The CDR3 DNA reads TGTGCCAGCAGCTTGGGTATTAACTCCTACGAGCAGTACTTC. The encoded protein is CASSLGINSYEQYF.